These T cell receptor beta chains were read from a single sample in a study of response to subunit inactivated influenza vaccine. TCRdb independently ran MiXCR on the RT-PCR reads; one entry per CDR3 protein. This sample yields roughly 540,000 distinct CDR3 sequences, of which around 21% are seen a single time; around 2.8% belongs to the top ten. This sample was shared with a second study, whose subject was T cells expressing NK-cell markers.

Specimen: CD4+ T cells sorted from PBMCs, collected roughly 13 days after vaccination. The source of these receptors is a man aged 50 to 60 who received an inactivated influenza vaccine. Both conserved end residues are part of each CDR3.

TRBV6-2/TRBV6-3	TRBJ1-2	CASSYGTASWDYGYTF
TRBV7-2	TRBJ1-2	CASTRVGAYGYTF
TRBV5-1	TRBJ1-1	CASSMSGGTTEAFF
TRBV7-9	TRBJ2-1	CASSLGGGFNEQFF
TRBV3-1	TRBJ2-1	CASSKLLQNEQFF
TRBV12-3/TRBV12-4	TRBJ1-1	CASNHRGGTEAFF
TRBV7-9	TRBJ2-3	CASRSEAFTTDTQYF
TRBV18	TRBJ2-2	CASSPKEVGELFF
TRBV15	TRBJ2-5	CATSPRYQETQYF
TRBV10-1	TRBJ2-2	CASRSGPNTGELFF
TRBV11-2	TRBJ1-1	CASSLQGFELSNTEAFF
TRBV12-3/TRBV12-4	TRBJ1-2	CASTQLGPKGYTF
TRBV12-3/TRBV12-4	TRBJ1-1	CASSLGGQIMNTEAFF
TRBV28	TRBJ1-3	CASSLASSGNTIYF
TRBV21-1	TRBJ2-3	CASTVGKENSTDTQYF
TRBV6-2/TRBV6-3	TRBJ2-7	CASSYPQERRTLTYEQYF
TRBV7-9	TRBJ2-7	CASSFLRGRGPSYEQYF
TRBV9	TRBJ2-7	CASSVDPAAASYEQYF
TRBV3-1	TRBJ2-3	CASSQDPNPDTQYF
TRBV28	TRBJ2-1	CASSPPPSGSNEQFF
TRBV2	TRBJ1-4	CASTGYDEKLFF
TRBV20-1	TRBJ2-7	CSVPLFWSAYRGTNYEQYF